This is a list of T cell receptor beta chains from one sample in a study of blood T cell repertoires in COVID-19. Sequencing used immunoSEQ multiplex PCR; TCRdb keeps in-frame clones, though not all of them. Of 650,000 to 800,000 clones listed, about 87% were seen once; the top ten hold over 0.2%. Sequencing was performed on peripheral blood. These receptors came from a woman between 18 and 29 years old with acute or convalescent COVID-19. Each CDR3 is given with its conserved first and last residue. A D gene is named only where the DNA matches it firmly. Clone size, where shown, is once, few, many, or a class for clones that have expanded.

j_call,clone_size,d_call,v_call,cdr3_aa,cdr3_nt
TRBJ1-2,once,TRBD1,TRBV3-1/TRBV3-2,CASSQLQGDGYTF,TGTGCCAGCAGCCAATTACAGGGGGATGGCTACACCTTC
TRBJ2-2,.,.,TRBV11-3,CASSLEGTLETGELFF,TGTGCCAGCAGCTTAGAAGGGACTCTGGAGACCGGGGAGCTGTTTTTT
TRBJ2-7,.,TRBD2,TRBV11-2,CASSLGSGSYEQYF,TGTGCCAGCAGCTTAGGTAGCGGGTCCTACGAGCAGTACTTC
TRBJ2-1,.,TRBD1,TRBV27,CASSSDRASYNEQFF,TGTGCCAGCAGTTCAGACAGGGCCTCCTACAATGAGCAGTTCTTC
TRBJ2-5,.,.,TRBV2,CASTLTETQYF,TGTGCCAGCACCCTGACTGAGACCCAGTACTTC
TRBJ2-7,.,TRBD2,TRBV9,CASSTSGGPSEQYF,TGTGCCAGCAGTACTAGCGGGGGGCCTTCCGAGCAGTACTTC
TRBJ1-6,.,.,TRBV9,CASSPRGGPSNSPLHF,TGTGCCAGCAGCCCCCGGGGGGGCCCCTCTAATTCACCCCTCCACTTT
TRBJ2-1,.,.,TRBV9,CASSVEPGYNEQFF,TGTGCCAGCAGCGTAGAACCGGGATACAATGAGCAGTTCTTC
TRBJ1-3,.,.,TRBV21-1,CASRAPGQGNQSRNTIYF,TGTGCCAGCCGCGCTCCGGGACAGGGTAATCAGTCTAGAAACACCATATATTTT
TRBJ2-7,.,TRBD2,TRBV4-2,CASSQARGSGGSDYEQYF,TGTGCCAGCAGCCAAGCTAGAGGTAGCGGGGGGTCCGACTACGAGCAGTACTTC
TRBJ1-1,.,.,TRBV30,CAWSEGTRDTEAFF,TGTGCCTGGAGTGAGGGGACAAGAGACACTGAAGCTTTCTTT
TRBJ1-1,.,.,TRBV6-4,CASSPFGGGTEAFF,TGTGCCAGCAGCCCCTTCGGGGGAGGCACTGAAGCTTTCTTT
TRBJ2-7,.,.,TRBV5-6,CASSSTRGIPYEQYF,TGTGCCAGCAGCTCTACACGGGGGATCCCCTACGAGCAGTACTTC
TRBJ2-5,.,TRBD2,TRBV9,CASSVEGSGGAETQYF,TGTGCCAGCAGCGTAGAGGGTAGCGGGGGGGCCGAGACCCAGTACTTC
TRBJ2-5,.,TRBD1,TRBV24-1,CATRDRAVETQYF,TGTGCCACTCGGGACAGGGCGGTGGAGACCCAGTACTTC
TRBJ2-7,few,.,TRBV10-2,CASSPPLYEQYF,TGCGCCAGCAGTCCCCCCCTCTACGAGCAGTACTTC
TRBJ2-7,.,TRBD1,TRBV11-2,CASSQGTGGTYEQYF,TGTGCCAGCAGCCAGGGGACAGGGGGCACTTACGAGCAGTACTTC
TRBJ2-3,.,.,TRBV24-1,CATSEGDITDTQYF,TGTGCCACCAGTGAGGGGGACATCACAGATACGCAGTATTTT
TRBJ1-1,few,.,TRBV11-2,CASSLTTPPPSEAFF,TGTGCCAGCAGCTTAACAACCCCACCCCCCTCTGAAGCTTTCTTT
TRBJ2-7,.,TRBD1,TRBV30,CAWDQKQGSSYEQYF,TGTGCCTGGGATCAGAAACAGGGGAGCTCCTACGAGCAGTACTTC
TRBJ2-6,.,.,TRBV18,CASSPRDSGANVLTF,TGTGCCAGCTCCCCCCGGGACTCTGGGGCCAACGTCCTGACTTTC
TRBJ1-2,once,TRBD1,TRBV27,CASSLRQGGLGYGYTF,TGTGCCAGCAGTTTACGACAGGGGGGCCTTGGGTATGGCTACACCTTC
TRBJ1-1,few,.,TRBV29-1,CSAGGPADEAFF,TGCAGCGCCGGGGGACCAGCCGATGAAGCTTTCTTT
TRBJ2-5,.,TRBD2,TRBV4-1,CASSPGGALETQYF,TGCGCCAGCAGTCCCGGGGGGGCCTTAGAGACCCAGTACTTC
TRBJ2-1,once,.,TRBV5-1,CASSLLTGGHEQFF,TGCGCCAGCAGCTTGTTGACGGGGGGCCATGAGCAGTTCTTC
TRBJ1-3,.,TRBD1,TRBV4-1,CASSRGQGENTIYF,TGCGCCAGCAGCCGGGGACAGGGGGAAAACACCATATATTTT
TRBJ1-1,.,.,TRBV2,CASSDRVRGPAEAFF,TGTGCCAGCAGTGACCGGGTGAGAGGGCCTGCTGAAGCTTTCTTT
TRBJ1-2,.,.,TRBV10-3,CAISDGQYPSYGYTF,TGTGCCATCAGTGACGGACAGTATCCGAGCTATGGCTACACCTTC